This T cell receptor (beta chain) was obtained from a study of T cells in Graves' hyperthyroidism and ophthalmopathy. Study conclusions and caveats: Blood also carried most thyroid clonotypes expanded above 0.001.

Researchers amplified the TCR beta CDR3 regions from RNA transcripts. HTBI primers were employed in a first-round RT-PCR of the TCR CDR3. From the multiplex PCR reads, TCRdb called clonotypes with MiXCR, one entry per CDR3 protein. The sample consists of some 690,000 distinct CDR3 sequences, roughly a sixth of them appearing once. This CDR3 is built from 15 residues. Germline V CDR1 and CDR2: MDHEN, SYDVKM. V was pared by 5 bases and J by 1 base, with 4 bases of the junction left unmatched. This clonotype was counted many times. Its antigen is currently unknown. No progression to ophthalmopathy during 18 months of follow-up defined stable disease. Diagnostic assessment was based on clinical symptoms, serum thyroxine and TRAb, thyroid ultrasound and orbital computed tomography.

Sequenced: blood. The sequence was collected from a man aged 45-65 years with Graves' hyperthyroidism. The chain employs TRBV28 and TRBJ2-7, with 11 nucleotides matching TRBD2. CDR3 DNA: TGTGCCAGCAGTCCCCGACTAGCGGGGTCCTACGAGCAGTACTTC. This gives the protein CASSPRLAGSYEQYF.